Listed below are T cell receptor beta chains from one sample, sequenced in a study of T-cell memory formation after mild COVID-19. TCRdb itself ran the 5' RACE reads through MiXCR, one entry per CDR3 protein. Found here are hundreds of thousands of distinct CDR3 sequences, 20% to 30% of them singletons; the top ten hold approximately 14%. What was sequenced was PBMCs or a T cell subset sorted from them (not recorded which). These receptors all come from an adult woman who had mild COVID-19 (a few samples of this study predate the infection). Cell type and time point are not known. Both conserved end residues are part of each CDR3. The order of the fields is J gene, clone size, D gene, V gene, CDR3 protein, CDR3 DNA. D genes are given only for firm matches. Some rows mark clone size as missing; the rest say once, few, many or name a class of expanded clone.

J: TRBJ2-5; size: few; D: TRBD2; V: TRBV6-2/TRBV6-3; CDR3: CASSPTGLAGGIKTQYF; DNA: TGTGCCAGCAGCCCCACGGGACTAGCGGGAGGGATTAAGACCCAGTACTTC
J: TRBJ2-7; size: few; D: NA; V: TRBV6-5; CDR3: CASQNARGYEQYF; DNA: TGTGCCAGCCAAAACGCCAGGGGATACGAGCAGTACTTC
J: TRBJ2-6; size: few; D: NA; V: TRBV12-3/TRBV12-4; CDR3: CASRITSGANVLTF; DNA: TGTGCCAGCAGGATTACCTCTGGGGCCAACGTCCTGACTTTC
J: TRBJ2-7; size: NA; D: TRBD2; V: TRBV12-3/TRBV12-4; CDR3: CASSGLSGGNYEQYF; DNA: TGTGCCAGCAGTGGATTGTCGGGAGGGAACTACGAGCAGTACTTC
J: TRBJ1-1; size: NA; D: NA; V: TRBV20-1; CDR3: CSARVGDGGTEAFF; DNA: TGCAGTGCTAGAGTCGGGGACGGGGGCACTGAAGCTTTCTTT
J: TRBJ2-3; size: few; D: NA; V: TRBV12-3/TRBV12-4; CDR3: CASSLNGQVGDTQYF; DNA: TGTGCCAGCAGTTTGAACGGTCAGGTGGGAGATACGCAGTATTTT
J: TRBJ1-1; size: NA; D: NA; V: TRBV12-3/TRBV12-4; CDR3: CASSLRDRYEAFF; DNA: TGTGCCAGCAGTTTAAGAGACAGGTATGAAGCTTTCTTT
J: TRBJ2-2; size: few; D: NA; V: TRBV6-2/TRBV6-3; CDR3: CASTLGGELFF; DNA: TGTGCCAGCACCCTGGGAGGGGAGCTGTTTTTT
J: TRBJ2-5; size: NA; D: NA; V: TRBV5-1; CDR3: CASSFRGAQETQYF; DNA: TGCGCCAGCAGCTTTAGGGGGGCACAAGAGACCCAGTACTTC
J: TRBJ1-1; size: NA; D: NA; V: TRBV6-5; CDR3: CASSYGVVGAGTEAFF; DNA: TGTGCCAGCAGTTACGGGGTGGTGGGCGCCGGGACTGAAGCTTTCTTT
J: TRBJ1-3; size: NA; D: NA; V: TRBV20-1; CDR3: CSARFSIGNTIYF; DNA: TGCAGTGCTCGTTTCAGTATTGGAAACACCATATATTTT
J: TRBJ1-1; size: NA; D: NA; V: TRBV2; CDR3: CASSKLENTEAFF; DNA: TGTGCCAGCAGTAAGTTGGAGAACACTGAAGCTTTCTTT
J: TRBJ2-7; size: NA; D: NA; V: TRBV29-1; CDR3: CSVWTRSSYEQYF; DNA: TGCAGCGTATGGACGAGGAGCTCCTACGAGCAGTACTTC
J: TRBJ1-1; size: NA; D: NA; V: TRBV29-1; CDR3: CSVGEGGTEAFF; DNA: TGCAGCGTTGGGGAGGGAGGAACTGAAGCTTTCTTT
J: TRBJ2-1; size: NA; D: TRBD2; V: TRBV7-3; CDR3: CASSLQGTSSNEQFF; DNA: TGTGCCAGCAGCTTACAGGGGACTAGCTCCAATGAGCAGTTCTTC
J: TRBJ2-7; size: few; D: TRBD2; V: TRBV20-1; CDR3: CSARKLAGNSYEQYF; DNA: TGCAGTGCTAGAAAACTAGCGGGTAACTCCTACGAGCAGTACTTC
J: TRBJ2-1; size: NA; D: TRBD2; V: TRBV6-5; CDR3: CASRRGLGDSLYSSYNEQFF; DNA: TGTGCCAGCAGACGCGGACTAGGGGACTCCTTGTATAGCTCCTACAATGAGCAGTTCTTC
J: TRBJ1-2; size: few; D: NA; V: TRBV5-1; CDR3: CASSLGGVGYGYTF; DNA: TGCGCCAGCAGCTTGGGGGGTGTCGGCTATGGCTACACCTTC
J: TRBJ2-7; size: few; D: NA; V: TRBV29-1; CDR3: CSARVNYEQYF; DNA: TGCAGCGCCCGGGTAAACTACGAGCAGTACTTC
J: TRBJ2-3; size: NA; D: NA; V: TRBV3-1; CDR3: CASRGAAATEDTQYF; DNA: TGTGCCAGCAGAGGAGCAGCGGCAACGGAAGATACGCAGTATTTT
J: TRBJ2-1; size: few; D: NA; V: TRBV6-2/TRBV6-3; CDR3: CASTDGLLMGNEQFF; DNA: TGTGCCAGCACCGATGGCCTACTGATGGGCAATGAGCAGTTCTTC
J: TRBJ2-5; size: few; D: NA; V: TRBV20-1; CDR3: CSARGIPSAQETQYF; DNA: TGCAGTGCTAGAGGGATTCCCTCCGCACAAGAGACCCAGTACTTC
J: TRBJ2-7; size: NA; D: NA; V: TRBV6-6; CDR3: CASSYGGSFYEQYF; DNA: TGTGCCAGCAGTTACGGAGGGTCTTTCTACGAGCAGTACTTC
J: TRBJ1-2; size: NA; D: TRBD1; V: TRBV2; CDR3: CASSAQGSYGYTF; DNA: TGTGCCAGCAGTGCACAGGGGTCCTATGGCTACACCTTC
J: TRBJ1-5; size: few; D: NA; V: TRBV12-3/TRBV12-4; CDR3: CASSLDGKQPQHF; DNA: TGTGCCAGCAGCCTGGACGGCAAGCAGCCCCAGCATTTT
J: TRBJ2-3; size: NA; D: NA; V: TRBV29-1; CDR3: CSVTDSTDTQYF; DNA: TGCAGCGTTACCGACAGCACAGATACGCAGTATTTT
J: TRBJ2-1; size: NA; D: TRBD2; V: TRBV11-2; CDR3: CASSLILAGNNEQFF; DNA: TGTGCCAGCAGCTTAATACTAGCGGGAAACAATGAGCAGTTCTTC
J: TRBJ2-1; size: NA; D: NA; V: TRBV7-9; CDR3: CASSPGARNEQFF; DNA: TGTGCCAGCAGCCCAGGGGCCCGCAATGAGCAGTTCTTC
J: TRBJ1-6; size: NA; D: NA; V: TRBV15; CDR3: CATSRDFSSPLHF; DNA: TGTGCCACCAGCAGAGATTTTAGTTCACCCCTCCACTTT
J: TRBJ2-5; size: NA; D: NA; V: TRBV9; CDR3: CASSSYGTQYF; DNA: TGTGCCAGCAGCTCCTACGGGACCCAGTACTTC
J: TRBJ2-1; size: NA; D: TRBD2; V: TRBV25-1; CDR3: CASRGAGASNEQFF; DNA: TGTGCCAGCAGAGGGGCGGGAGCCTCCAATGAGCAGTTCTTC
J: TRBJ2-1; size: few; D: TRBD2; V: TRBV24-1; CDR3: CATKSGVPYNEQFF; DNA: TGTGCCACCAAAAGCGGGGTCCCCTACAATGAGCAGTTCTTC
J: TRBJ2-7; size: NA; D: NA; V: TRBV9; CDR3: CASSVGEAYEQYF; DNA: TGTGCCAGCAGCGTAGGGGAAGCCTACGAGCAGTACTTC
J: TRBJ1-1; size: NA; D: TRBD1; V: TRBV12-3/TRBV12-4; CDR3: CASSATGGWTEAFF; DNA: TGTGCCAGCAGTGCGACAGGGGGATGGACTGAAGCTTTCTTT
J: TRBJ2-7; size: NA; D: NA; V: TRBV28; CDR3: CASRSLQGSHSSYEQYF; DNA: TGTGCCAGCAGGTCATTACAGGGCTCCCATAGCTCCTACGAGCAGTACTTC
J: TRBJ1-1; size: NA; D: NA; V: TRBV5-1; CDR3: CASSLEQGNTEAFF; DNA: TGCGCCAGCAGCTTAGAACAGGGGAACACTGAAGCTTTCTTT
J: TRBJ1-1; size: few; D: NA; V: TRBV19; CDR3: CASSIRPGMNTEAFF; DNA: TGTGCCAGTAGTATTCGGCCAGGGATGAACACTGAAGCTTTCTTT
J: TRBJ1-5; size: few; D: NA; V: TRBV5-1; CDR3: CASSPEGNQPQHF; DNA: TGCGCCAGCAGCCCAGAAGGCAATCAGCCCCAGCATTTT